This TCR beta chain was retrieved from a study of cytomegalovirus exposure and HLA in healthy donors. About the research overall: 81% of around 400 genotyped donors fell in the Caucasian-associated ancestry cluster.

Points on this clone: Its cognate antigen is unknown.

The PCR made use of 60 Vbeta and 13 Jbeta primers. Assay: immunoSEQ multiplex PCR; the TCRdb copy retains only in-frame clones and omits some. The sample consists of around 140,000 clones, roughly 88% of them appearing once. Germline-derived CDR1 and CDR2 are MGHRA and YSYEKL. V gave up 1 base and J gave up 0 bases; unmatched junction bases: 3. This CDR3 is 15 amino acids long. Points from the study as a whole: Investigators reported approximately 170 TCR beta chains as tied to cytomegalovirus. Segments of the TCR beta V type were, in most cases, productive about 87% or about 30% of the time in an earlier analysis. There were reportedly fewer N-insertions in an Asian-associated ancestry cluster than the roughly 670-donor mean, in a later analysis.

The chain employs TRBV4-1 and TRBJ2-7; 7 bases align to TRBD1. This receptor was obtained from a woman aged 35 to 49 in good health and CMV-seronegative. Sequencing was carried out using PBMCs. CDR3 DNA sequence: TGCGCCAGCAGCCAAGCGACAGGGCTCTCCTACGAGCAGTACTTC. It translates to CASSQATGLSYEQYF.